This T cell receptor (beta chain) emerged from a study of shared clonotypes between healthy human individuals. In the case of this clone: Its specificity is unknown.

Donors, without exception, were Caucasian adults residing in Nashville, Tennessee. The CDR3 spans 16 residues. Germline V lookup: CDR1 SGDLS, CDR2 YYNGEE. The V gene lost 0 bases and the J gene lost 1 base, with 11 bases spanning the gap. Sequencing was performed with immunoSEQ multiplex PCR; in TCRdb, only in-frame clones are kept and a portion is missing. Among under 600,000 clones listed, around 77% were seen once. Findings of the study overall: Investigators expected sequencing depth to affect clonotype sharing among donors.

The chain recombines TRBV9 with TRBJ2-1; the D is unclear. The TCR originated in a woman aged 40 to 50 in good health. Some clones in this sample may be carry-over from other donors' samples. The material sequenced was PBMCs. The CDR3: CASSVGWAASYNEQFF. The CDR3, as DNA: TGTGCCAGCAGCGTAGGGTGGGCAGCTTCCTACAATGAGCAGTTCTTC.